This TCR beta chain was captured by sequencing in a study of cytomegalovirus exposure and HLA in healthy donors. Points from the study as a whole: Presence/absence results assume similar sequencing depth per donor, which may not hold. HLA allele associations emerged for about 18,000 TCR beta sequences in a later analysis, at 0.05 false discovery rate.

This clone was counted between two and nine times. The antigen remains undetermined. Trimming shortened V by 5 bases and J by 7 bases, and 12 bases separated the two germline ends. This CDR3 has 13 amino acids. Germline loops: CDR1 SGHTA, CDR2 FQGTGA. The primer mix had 60 Vbeta and 13 Jbeta primers. Method: immunoSEQ multiplex PCR; TCRdb's copy keeps in-frame clones and lacks some. The sample holds about 160,000 clones, 80% seen once. V usage is TRBV7-3 and J usage is TRBJ2-1, with a tentative D call TRBD1 (5 bases). The sequenced sample was PBMCs. The sequence derives from a man under 40 in good health and CMV-seronegative. CDR3 bases: TGTGCCAGCAGCCTCGACAGTATTAATGAGCAGTTCTTC. It codes for CASSLDSINEQFF.